A selection of T cell receptor beta chains follows, all from one sample in a study of early T cells in non-severe SARS-CoV-2 infection. MiXCR, run by TCRdb on the 5' RACE reads, gives a single entry per CDR3 protein. The sample holds about 38,000 distinct CDR3 sequences, roughly 6.8% seen once. The source material was whole blood, sampled at baseline. The origin of the receptors is an adult who was a healthcare worker with PCR-confirmed SARS-CoV-2 infection or an uninfected control (not recorded which). The CDR3 runs from the conserved cysteine through the conserved F or W.

>TRBJ2-7|TRBV20-1
CSARDGFLKTNGEQYF
>TRBJ1-6|TRBV25-1
CASRVEALNSPLHF
>TRBJ1-1|TRBV6-5
CASSYSGQGATEAFF
>TRBJ2-1|TRBV3-1
CASSQMAGGSHEQFF
>TRBJ2-4|TRBV12-3/TRBV12-4
CASSLREAGPIQYF
>TRBJ2-7|TRBV12-3/TRBV12-4
CASSLEDREQYF
>TRBJ1-1|TRBV7-3
CASSPAGRMNTEAFF
>TRBJ2-1|TRBV6-5
CATAGQGYNEQFF
>TRBJ1-4|TRBV4-1
CASSQDYSPNEKLFF
>TRBJ1-6|TRBV10-3
CAARGVSVSSPLHF
>TRBJ2-7|TRBV30
CAWRVGHDYEQYF
>TRBJ2-7|TRBV9
CASSLSSDPHEQYF
>TRBJ2-5|TRBV6-2/TRBV6-3
CASSPQTGIGETQYF